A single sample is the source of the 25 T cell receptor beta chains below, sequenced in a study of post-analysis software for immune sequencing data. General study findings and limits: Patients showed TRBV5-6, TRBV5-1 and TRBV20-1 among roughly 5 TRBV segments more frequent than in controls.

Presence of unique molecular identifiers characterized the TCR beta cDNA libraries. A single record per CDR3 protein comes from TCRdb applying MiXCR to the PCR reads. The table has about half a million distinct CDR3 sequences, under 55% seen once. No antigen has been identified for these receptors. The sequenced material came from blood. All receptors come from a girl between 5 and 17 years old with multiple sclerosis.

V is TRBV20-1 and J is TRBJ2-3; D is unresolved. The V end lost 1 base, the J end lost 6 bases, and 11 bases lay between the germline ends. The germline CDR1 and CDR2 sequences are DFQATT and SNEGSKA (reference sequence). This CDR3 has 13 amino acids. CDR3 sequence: CSARALRSDTQYF. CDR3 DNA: TGCAGTGCTAGAGCTCTAAGATCGGATACGCAGTATTTT.

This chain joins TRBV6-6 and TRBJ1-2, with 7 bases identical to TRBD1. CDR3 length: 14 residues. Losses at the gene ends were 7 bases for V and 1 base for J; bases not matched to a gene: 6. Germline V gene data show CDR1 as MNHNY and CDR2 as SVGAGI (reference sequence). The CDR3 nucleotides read TGTGCCAGCACGTGGGACAGCCATAACTATGGCTACACCTTC. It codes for CASTWDSHNYGYTF.

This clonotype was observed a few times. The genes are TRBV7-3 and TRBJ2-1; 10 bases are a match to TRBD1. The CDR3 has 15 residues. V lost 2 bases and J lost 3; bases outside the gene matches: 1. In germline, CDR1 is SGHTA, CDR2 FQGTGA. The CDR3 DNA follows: TGTGCCAGCAGCTTAGACAGGGGGCTCTACAATGAGCAGTTCTTC. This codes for CASSLDRGLYNEQFF.

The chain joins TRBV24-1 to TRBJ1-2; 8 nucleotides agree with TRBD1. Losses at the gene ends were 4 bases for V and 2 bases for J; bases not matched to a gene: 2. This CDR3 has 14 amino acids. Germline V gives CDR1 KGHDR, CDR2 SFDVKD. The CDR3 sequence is CATSDPGGNYGYTF. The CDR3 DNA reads TGTGCCACCAGTGACCCAGGGGGCAACTATGGCTACACCTTC.

Written as DNA, the CDR3 is TGTGCCAGCCTACCTGACCTGGGGTACGAGCAGTACTTC. It yields the protein CASLPDLGYEQYF. The gene calls are TRBV7-2 and TRBJ2-7; D gene ambiguous. Trimming removed 8 bases from V and 4 bases from J, with 15 bases in between. The CDR3 runs to 13 residues. Germline CDR1 reads SGHTA; CDR2 reads FQGNSA.

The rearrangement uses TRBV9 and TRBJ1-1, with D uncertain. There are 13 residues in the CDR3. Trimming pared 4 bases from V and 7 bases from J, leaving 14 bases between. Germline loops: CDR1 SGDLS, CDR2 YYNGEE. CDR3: CASSPAPEGEAFF. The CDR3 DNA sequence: TGTGCCAGCAGCCCCGCCCCGGAGGGTGAAGCTTTCTTT. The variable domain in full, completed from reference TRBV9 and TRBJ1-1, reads DSGVTQTPKHLITATGQRVTLRCSPRSGDLSVYWYQQSLDQGLQFLIQYYNGEERAKGNILERFSAQQFPDLHSELNLSSLELGDSALYFCASSPAPEGEAFFGQGTRLTVV.

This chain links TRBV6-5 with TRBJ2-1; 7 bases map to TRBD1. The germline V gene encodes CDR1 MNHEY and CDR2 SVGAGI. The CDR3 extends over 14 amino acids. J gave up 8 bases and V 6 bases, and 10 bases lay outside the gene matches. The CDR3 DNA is TGTGCCAGCAGCGCGCAGGGGGTAGGCGATGAGCAGTTCTTC. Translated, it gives CASSAQGVGDEQFF.

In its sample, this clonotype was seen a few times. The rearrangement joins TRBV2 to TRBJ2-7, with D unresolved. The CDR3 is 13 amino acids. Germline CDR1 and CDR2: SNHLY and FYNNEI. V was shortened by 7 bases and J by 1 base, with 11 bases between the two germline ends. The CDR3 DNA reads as TGTGCCAGCAATTTCGCAGGTTCCTACGAGCAGTACTTC. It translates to CASNFAGSYEQYF.

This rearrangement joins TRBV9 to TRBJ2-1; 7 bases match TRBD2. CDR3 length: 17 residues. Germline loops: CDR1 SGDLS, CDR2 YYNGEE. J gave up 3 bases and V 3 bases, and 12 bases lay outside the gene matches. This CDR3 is CASSASTGGNGYNEQFF. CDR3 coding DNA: TGTGCCAGCAGCGCGTCCACGGGGGGAAATGGCTACAATGAGCAGTTCTTC.

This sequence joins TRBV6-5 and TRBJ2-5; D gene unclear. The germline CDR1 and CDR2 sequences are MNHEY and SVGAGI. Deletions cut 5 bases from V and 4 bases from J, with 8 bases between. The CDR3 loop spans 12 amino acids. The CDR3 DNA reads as TGTGCCAGCAGTGAGAACCTAGAGACCCAGTACTTC. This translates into CASSENLETQYF.

CDR3 in DNA: TGTGCCAGCAGCTTAGGCAGACGGAGCGGATACGAGCAGTACTTC. It specifies CASSLGRRSGYEQYF. The rearrangement uses TRBV7-2 and TRBJ2-7; tentatively, D is TRBD2 (5 bases). This CDR3 is built from 15 residues. The V gene's germline CDR1 is SGHTA and CDR2 FQGNSA. The V gene lost 1 base and the J gene lost 4 bases, with 14 bases spanning the gap. The whole variable domain, remainder taken from reference TRBV7-2 and TRBJ2-7, is GAGVSQSPSNKVTEKGKDVELRCDPISGHTALYWYRQSLGQGLEFLIYFQGNSAPDKSGLPSDRFSAERTGGSVSTLTIQRTQQEDSAVYLCASSLGRRSGYEQYFGPGTRLTVT.

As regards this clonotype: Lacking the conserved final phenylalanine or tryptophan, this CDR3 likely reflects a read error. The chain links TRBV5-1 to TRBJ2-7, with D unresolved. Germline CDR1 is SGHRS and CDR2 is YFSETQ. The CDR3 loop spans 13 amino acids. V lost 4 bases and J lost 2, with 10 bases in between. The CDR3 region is CASSPGSTYEQYC. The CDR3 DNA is TGCGCCAGCAGCCCTGGGTCGACCTACGAGCAGTACTGC.

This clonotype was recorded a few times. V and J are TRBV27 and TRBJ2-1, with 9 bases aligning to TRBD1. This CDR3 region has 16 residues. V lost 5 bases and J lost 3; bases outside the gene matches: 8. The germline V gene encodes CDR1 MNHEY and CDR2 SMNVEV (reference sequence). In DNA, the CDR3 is TGTGCCAGCAGTCCCTCCGGGACAGGGAACTACAATGAGCAGTTCTTC. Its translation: CASSPSGTGNYNEQFF.

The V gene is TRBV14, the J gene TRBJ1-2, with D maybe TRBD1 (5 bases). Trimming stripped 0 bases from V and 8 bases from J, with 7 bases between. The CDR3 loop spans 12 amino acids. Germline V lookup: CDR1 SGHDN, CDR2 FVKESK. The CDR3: CASSQEWDGYTF. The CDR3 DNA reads TGTGCCAGCAGCCAAGAATGGGACGGCTACACCTTC.

CDR3 sequence reads: CASRASGDYNQPQHF. The CDR3 DNA follows: TGCGCCAGCAGGGCCTCAGGGGACTACAATCAGCCCCAGCATTTT. This chain links TRBV5-1 with TRBJ1-5; D might be TRBD1 (6 bases). Trimming took 5 bases from V and 3 from J, leaving 15 bases between them. CDR1 is SGHRS and CDR2 is YFSETQ in the germline V gene. The CDR3 runs to 15 residues. The full variable domain, its missing parts supplied by reference TRBV5-1 and TRBJ1-5, is KAGVTQTPRYLIKTRGQQVTLSCSPISGHRSVSWYQQTPGQGLQFLFEYFSETQRNKGNFPGRFSGRQFSNSRSEMNVSTLELGDSALYLCASRASGDYNQPQHFGDGTRLSIL.

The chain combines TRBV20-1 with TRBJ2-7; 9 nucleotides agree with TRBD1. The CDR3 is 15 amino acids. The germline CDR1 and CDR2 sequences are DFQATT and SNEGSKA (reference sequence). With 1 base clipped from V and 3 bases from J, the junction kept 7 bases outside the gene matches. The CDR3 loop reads CSARAVGQGVYEQYF. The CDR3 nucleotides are TGCAGTGCTAGAGCCGTGGGACAGGGAGTCTACGAGCAGTACTTC.

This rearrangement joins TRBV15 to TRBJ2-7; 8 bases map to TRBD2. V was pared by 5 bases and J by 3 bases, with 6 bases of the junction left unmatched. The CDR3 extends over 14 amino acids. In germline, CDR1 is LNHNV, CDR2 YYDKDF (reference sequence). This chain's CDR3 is CATSRTSLRYEQYF. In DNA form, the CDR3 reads TGTGCCACCAGCCGGACTAGCTTACGCTACGAGCAGTACTTC.

The CDR3 is CSARDEPSSYNEQFF. As DNA, the CDR3 is TGCAGTGCTAGAGATGAGCCGAGCTCCTACAATGAGCAGTTCTTC. The chain joins TRBV20-1 to TRBJ2-1; D uncertain. Germline loops: CDR1 DFQATT, CDR2 SNEGSKA (reference sequence). V was clipped by 0 bases and J by 0 bases, with 9 bases between them. CDR3 size: 15 residues.

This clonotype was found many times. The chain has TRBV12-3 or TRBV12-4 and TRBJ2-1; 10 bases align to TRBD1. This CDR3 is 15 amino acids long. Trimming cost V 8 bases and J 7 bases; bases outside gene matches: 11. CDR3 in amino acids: CASANRDRGPNEQFF. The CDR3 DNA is TGTGCCAGCGCAAACCGGGACAGGGGCCCTAATGAGCAGTTCTTC.

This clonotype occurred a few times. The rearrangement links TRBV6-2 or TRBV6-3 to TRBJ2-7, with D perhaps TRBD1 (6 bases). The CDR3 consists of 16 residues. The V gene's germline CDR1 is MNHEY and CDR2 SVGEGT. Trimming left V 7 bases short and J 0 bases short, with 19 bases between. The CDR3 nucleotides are TGTGCCAGCACCAACCCGCCCCAGGGGACCTCCTACGAGCAGTACTTC. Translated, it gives CASTNPPQGTSYEQYF.

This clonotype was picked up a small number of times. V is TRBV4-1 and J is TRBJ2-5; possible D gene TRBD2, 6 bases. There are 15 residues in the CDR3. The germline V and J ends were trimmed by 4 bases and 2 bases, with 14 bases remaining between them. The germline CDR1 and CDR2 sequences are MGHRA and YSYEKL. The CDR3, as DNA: TGCGCCAGCAGCCCCCGAGTTGGGGGGCAAGAGACCCAGTACTTC. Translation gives CASSPRVGGQETQYF.

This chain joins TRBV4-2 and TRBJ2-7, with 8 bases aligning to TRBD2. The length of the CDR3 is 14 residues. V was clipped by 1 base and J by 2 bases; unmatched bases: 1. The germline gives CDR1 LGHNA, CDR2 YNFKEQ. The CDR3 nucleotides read TGTGCCAGCAGCCAAGCGGGACTAGCCTACGAGCAGTACTTC. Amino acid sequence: CASSQAGLAYEQYF.

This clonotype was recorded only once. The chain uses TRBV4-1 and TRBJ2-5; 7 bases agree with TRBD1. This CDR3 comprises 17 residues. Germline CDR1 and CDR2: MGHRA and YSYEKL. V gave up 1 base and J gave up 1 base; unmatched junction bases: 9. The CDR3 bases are TGCGCCAGCAGCCAAGTCGGGAACAGGGGTGTCCAAGAGACCCAGTACTTC. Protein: CASSQVGNRGVQETQYF.

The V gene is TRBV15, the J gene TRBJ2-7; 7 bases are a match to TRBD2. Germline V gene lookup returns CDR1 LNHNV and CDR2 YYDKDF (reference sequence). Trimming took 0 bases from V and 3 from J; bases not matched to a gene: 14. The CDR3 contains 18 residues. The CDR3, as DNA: TGTGCCACCAGCAGAGACCGAGACGATACTAGCGCCCGCTACGAGCAGTACTTC. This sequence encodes CATSRDRDDTSARYEQYF.

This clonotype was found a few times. The DNA of the CDR3 is TGTGCCAGCAGCCAACGACTCACAGATACGCAGTATTTT. Amino acid sequence: CASSQRLTDTQYF. The V and J genes are TRBV4-2 and TRBJ2-3; D is ambiguous. Germline V lookup: CDR1 LGHNA, CDR2 YNFKEQ. This CDR3 is built from 13 residues. V lost 2 bases and J 2 bases, leaving 5 bases between the germline ends.